This T cell receptor (beta chain) was recovered during a study of cytomegalovirus exposure and HLA in healthy donors. General study points: Immune exposure information comprised only CMV serostatus.

PCR primers comprised 60 Vbeta and 13 Jbeta primers. Assay used: immunoSEQ multiplex PCR; TCRdb lists only in-frame clones, some missing. The repertoire consists of more than 80,000 clones, with under 85% occurring once and the leading ten covering less than 15%. Regarding this clone: Its specificity is unknown.

Germline CDR1 is WSHSY and CDR2 is SAAADI. The V gene end was trimmed by 0 bases and the J gene end by 1 base; junction bases not matched to a gene: 12. The CDR3 runs 20 residues. V gene TRBV10-2 combines with J gene TRBJ2-3, with 11 nucleotides matching TRBD2. The specimen was PBMCs. The clonotype comes from a woman between 65 and 79 years old in good health and CMV-seropositive. As DNA, the CDR3 is TGCGCCAGCAGTGAGTCTATAGGGAGACTAGCGGGAATAGGCACAGATACGCAGTATTTT. Amino acid sequence: CASSESIGRLAGIGTDTQYF.